This TCR beta chain was captured by sequencing in a study of T cell responses to AZD1222 COVID-19 vaccine. Overall study results and limits: The breadth and depth of Spike-specific TCRs increased once two AZD1222 doses had been given. Spike-wide vaccine-associated CD4 TCRs dominated at 160-218 and 743-854.

About this clone: Its target is not known.

The ends were cut back, 6 bases at V and 4 bases at J, with 12 bases in the middle. This CDR3 has 13 amino acids. Germline loops: CDR1 MNHEY, CDR2 SVGEGT. Assay used: immunoSEQ multiplex PCR; TCRdb lists only in-frame clones, some missing. The data hold some 87,000 clones, with around nine tenths observed a single time. The sample here was peripheral blood, taken on day 0 of MenACWY control vaccination. This TCR was sampled from an adult in good health. The V and J genes are TRBV6-2 or TRBV6-3 and TRBJ1-2; a possible D gene is TRBD1 (5 bases). The CDR3 protein is CASSNTGFYGYTF. The CDR3 DNA reads TGTGCCAGCAGCAATACAGGTTTCTATGGCTACACCTTC.